This note documents a single T cell receptor (beta chain) sequence. For the second PCR, which ran for about 7 to 12 cycles, a sample-barcoded 5' primer and a J-beta primer mix were used. MiXCR was run by TCRdb on the 5' RACE reads, yielding one entry per CDR3 protein. The sample includes around 780,000 distinct CDR3 sequences, roughly 26% seen only once; the top ten take 3%. This CDR3 is 14 amino acids long. Germline V gene sequence: CDR1 SGHAT, CDR2 FQNNGV. V shed 3 bases and J shed 6 bases, with 11 bases lying between them. This sample stems from a study of blood T cells in healthy people across ages. This sample also appeared in a second study, on T cells of mothers and their children. From that paper: The donors comprised over 5 children and their three healthy Caucasian mothers.

The sample was blood. The chain combines TRBV11-2 with TRBJ2-2; weak D call: TRBD1 (6 bases). The clonotype originates from a boy under 18 in good health. This CDR3 reads CASSFRGRAGELFF. The CDR3 DNA reads TGTGCCAGCAGCTTCAGGGGTCGCGCCGGGGAGCTGTTTTTT.